This TCR beta chain stems from a study of PD-L1 blockade in urothelial cancer. Study-wide context: Previous chemotherapy exposure amounted to 0 to 3 regimens for patients. Reported median T cell count for blood samples was more than 110,000.

Trimming removed 1 base from V and 1 base from J, with 10 bases in between. Germline CDR1 SGHAT, CDR2 FQNNGV. CDR3 size: 15 residues. TCRdb's copy holds only in-frame clones and misses some; the assay was immunoSEQ multiplex PCR. The sample contains about 120,000 clones, roughly 90% of which appear only once. Time point noted: peripheral blood 6 weeks after treatment start. Sequenced here: PBMCs, sampled around atezolizumab (anti-PD-L1) treatment. The receptor's source is a man aged 55-75 years with urothelial cancer. This sequence joins TRBV11-2 and TRBJ1-1, with D possibly TRBD1 on 6 matching bases. The CDR3, as DNA: TGTGCCAGCAGCTTAGTAGGACAGAAGAACACTGAAGCTTTCTTT. Its translation is CASSLVGQKNTEAFF.